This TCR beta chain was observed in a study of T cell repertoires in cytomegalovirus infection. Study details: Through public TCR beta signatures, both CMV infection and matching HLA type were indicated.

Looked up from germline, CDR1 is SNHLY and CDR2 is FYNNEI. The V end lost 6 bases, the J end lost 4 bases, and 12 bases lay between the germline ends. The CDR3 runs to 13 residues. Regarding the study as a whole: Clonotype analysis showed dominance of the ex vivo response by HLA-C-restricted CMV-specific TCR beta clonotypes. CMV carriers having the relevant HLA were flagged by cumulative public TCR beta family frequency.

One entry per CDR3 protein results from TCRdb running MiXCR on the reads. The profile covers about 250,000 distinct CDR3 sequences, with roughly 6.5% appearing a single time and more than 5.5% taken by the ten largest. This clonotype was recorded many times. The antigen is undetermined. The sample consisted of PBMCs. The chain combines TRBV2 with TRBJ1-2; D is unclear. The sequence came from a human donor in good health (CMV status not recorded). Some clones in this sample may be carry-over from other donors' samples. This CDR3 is CASSEQSRYGYTF. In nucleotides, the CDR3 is TGTGCCAGCAGCGAACAAAGTCGCTATGGCTACACCTTC.